The 4 T cell receptor beta chains presented below share a single source sample, sequenced in a study of CD4+ T cells in melanoma. Assay used: immunoSEQ multiplex PCR; TCRdb lists only in-frame clones, some missing. The sample lists about 18,000 clones, 83% occurring once. The sample comprised cells from a culture (not recorded whether cultured in vitro). Receptors were obtained from a human donor with melanoma.

This clone has a single count. CDR3 nucleotide sequence: TGTGCCTTCCAGGGGGAAGTTGCGAGCCAAGAGACCCAGTACTTC. It encodes CAFQGEVASQETQYF. This chain links TRBV2 with TRBJ2-5, with 7 bases lining up with TRBD1. Germline values: CDR1 SNHLY, CDR2 FYNNEI. Trimming at V came to 11 bases and at J to 1 base, leaving 13 bases not matched to a gene. This CDR3 has 15 amino acids.

This clone has more than one count but fewer than ten. The J gene is TRBJ1-1, the V gene TRBV7-6, with D perhaps matching TRBD1 (5 bases). Trimming stripped 1 base from V and 4 bases from J, with 13 bases between. The CDR3 covers 15 residues. The germline gives CDR1 SGHVS, CDR2 FNYEAQ. The CDR3 DNA sequence: TGTGCCAGCAGCTTAGAGGATAGGGGTATCACTGAAGCTTTCTTT. It codes for CASSLEDRGITEAFF.

The chain recombines TRBV27 with TRBJ2-1; 7 bases are shared with TRBD1. This CDR3 contains 14 residues. Germline V gene data show CDR1 as MNHEY and CDR2 as SMNVEV (reference sequence). The J segment lost 3 bases and the V segment lost 6 bases, leaving 5 bases of the junction unmatched. The CDR3 here is CASSPTGIYNEQFF. The CDR3 nucleotides are TGTGCCAGCAGCCCGACAGGGATCTACAATGAGCAGTTCTTC.

The chain couples TRBV11-2 to TRBJ2-6; D is unresolved. Trimming shortened V by 5 bases and J by 0 bases, and 20 bases separated the two germline ends. This CDR3 has 19 amino acids. Per the germline V gene, CDR1 is SGHAT and CDR2 is FQNNGV. The CDR3 sequence: CASSPVSGLFSSGANVLTF. The CDR3 DNA reads as TGTGCCAGCAGCCCAGTGTCCGGGCTCTTTAGCTCTGGGGCCAACGTCCTGACTTTC.